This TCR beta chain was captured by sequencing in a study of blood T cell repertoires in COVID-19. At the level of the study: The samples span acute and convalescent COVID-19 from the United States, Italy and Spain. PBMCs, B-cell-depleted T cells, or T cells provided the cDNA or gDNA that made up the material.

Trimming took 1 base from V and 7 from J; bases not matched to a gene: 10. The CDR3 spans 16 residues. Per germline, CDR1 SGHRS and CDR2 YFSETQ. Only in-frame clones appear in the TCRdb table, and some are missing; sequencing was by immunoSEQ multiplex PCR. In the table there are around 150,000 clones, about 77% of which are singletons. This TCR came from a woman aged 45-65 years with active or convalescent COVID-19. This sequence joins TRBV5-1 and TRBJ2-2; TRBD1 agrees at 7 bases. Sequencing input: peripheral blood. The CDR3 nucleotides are TGCGCCAGCAGCTTGTTCGCGACAGGGCAGGACGGGGAGCTGTTTTTT. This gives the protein CASSLFATGQDGELFF.